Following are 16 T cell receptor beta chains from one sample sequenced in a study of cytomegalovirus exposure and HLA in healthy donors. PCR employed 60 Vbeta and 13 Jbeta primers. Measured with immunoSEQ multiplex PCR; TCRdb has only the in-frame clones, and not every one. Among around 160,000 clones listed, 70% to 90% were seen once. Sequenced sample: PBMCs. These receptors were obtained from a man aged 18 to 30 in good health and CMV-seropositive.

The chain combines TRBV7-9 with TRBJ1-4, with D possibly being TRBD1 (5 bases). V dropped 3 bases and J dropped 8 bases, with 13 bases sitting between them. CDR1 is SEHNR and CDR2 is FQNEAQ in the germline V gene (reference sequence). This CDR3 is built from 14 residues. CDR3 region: CASSFTGREEKLFF. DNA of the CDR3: TGTGCCAGCAGCTTCACAGGACGGGAGGAAAAACTGTTTTTT.

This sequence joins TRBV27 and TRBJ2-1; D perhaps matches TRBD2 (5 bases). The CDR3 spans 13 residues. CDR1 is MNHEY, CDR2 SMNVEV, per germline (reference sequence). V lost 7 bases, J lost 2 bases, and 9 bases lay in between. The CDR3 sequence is CASTTGTYNEQFF. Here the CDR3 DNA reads TGTGCCAGCACCACGGGGACCTACAATGAGCAGTTCTTC.

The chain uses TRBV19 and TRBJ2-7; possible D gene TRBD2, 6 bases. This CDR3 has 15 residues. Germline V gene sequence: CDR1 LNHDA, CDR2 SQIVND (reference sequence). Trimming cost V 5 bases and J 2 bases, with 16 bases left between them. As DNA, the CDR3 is TGTGCCAGTAGTCGCGCCGGGACTGATGCCTACGAGCAGTACTTC. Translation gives CASSRAGTDAYEQYF.

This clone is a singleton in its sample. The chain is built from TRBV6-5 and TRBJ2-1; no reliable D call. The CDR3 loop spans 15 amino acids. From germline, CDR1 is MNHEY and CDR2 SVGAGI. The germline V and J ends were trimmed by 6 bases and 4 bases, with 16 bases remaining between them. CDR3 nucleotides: TGTGCCAGCAGCCCGCCCTCTCAACAATACAATGAGCAGTTCTTC. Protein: CASSPPSQQYNEQFF.

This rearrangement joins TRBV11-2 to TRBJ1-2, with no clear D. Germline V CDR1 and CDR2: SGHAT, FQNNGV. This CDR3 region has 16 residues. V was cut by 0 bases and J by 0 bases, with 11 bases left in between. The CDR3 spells CASSLDLWETNYGYTF. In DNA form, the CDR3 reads TGTGCCAGCAGCTTAGATCTCTGGGAGACTAACTATGGCTACACCTTC.

The chain's CDR3 is CASSTGQGSYGYTF. DNA of the CDR3: TGCGCCAGCAGCACGGGACAGGGATCCTATGGCTACACCTTC. V usage is TRBV5-1 and J usage is TRBJ1-2, with TRBD1 matching 9 bases. Germline assignment: CDR1 SGHRS and CDR2 YFSETQ. Trimming at V came to 4 bases and at J to 4 bases, leaving 5 bases not matched to a gene. The CDR3 extends over 14 amino acids.

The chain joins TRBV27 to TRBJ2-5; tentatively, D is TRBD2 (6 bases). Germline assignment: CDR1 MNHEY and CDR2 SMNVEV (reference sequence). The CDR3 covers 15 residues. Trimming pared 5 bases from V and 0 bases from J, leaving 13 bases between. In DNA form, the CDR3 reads TGTGCCAGCAGTCCGGGGGACGGCCACCAAGAGACCCAGTACTTC. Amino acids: CASSPGDGHQETQYF.

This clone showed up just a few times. CDR3 bases: TGTGCCAGCAGCTCCGGGACAGTTAATGAAAAACTGTTTTTT. It encodes CASSSGTVNEKLFF. The chain uses TRBV5-6 and TRBJ1-4; TRBD1 agrees at 7 bases. In germline, CDR1 is SGHDT, CDR2 YYEEEE. The ends lost 3 bases at V and 4 bases at J; junction bases unmatched: 3. This CDR3 is built from 14 residues.

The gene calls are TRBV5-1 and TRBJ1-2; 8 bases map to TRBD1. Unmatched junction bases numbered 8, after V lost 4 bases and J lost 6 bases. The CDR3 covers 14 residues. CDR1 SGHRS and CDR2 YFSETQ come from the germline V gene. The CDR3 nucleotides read TGCGCCAGCAGCCAAGACAGGGGTTGGGATGGCTACACCTTC. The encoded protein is CASSQDRGWDGYTF. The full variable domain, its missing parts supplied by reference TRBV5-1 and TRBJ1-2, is KAGVTQTPRYLIKTRGQQVTLSCSPISGHRSVSWYQQTPGQGLQFLFEYFSETQRNKGNFPGRFSGRQFSNSRSEMNVSTLELGDSALYLCASSQDRGWDGYTFGSGTRLTVV.

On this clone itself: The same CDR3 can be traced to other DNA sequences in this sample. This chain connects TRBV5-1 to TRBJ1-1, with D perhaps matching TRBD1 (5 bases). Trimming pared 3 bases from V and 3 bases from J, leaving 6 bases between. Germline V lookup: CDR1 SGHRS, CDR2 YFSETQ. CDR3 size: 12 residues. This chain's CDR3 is CASSWGDTEAFF. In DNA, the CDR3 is TGCGCCAGCAGCTGGGGGGACACTGAAGCTTTCTTT.

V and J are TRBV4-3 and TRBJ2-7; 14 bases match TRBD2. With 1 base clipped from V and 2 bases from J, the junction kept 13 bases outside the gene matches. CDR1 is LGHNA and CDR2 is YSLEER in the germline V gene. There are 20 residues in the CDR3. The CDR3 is CASSQVGLTSGGAGAYEQYF. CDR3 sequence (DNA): TGCGCCAGCAGCCAAGTAGGCTTGACTAGCGGGGGGGCCGGAGCCTACGAGCAGTACTTC.

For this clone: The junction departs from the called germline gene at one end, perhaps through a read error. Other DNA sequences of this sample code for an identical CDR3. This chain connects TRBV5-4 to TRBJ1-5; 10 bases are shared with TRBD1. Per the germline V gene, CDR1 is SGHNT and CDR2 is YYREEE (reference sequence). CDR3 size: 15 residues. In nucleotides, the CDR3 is TGTGCCAGTAGCTCCGGGACAGGGGTCGGCCAGCCCCAGCATTTT. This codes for CASSSGTGVGQPQHF.

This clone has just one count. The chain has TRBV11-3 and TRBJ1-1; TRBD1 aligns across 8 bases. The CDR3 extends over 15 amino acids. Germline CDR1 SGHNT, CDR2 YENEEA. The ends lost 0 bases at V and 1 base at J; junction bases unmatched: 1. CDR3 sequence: CASSLDGQGNTEAFF. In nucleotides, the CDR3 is TGTGCCAGCAGCTTAGATGGACAGGGGAACACTGAAGCTTTCTTT. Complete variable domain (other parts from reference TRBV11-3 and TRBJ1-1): EAGVVQSPRYKIIEKKQPVAFWCNPISGHNTLYWYLQNLGQGPELLIRYENEEAVDDSQLPKDRFSAERLKGVDSTLKIQPAELGDSAVYLCASSLDGQGNTEAFFGQGTRLTVV.

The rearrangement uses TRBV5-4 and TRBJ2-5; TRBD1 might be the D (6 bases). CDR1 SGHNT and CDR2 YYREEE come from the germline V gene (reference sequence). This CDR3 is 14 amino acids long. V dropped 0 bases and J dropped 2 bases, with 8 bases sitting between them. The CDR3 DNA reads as TGTGCCAGCAGCTTGGAAGGGACACAAGAGACCCAGTACTTC. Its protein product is CASSLEGTQETQYF. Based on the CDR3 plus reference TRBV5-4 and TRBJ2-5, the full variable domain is ETGVTQSPTHLIKTRGQQVTLRCSSQSGHNTVSWYQQALGQGPQFIFQYYREEENGRGNFPPRFSGLQFPNYSSELNVNALELDDSALYLCASSLEGTQETQYFGPGTRLLVL.

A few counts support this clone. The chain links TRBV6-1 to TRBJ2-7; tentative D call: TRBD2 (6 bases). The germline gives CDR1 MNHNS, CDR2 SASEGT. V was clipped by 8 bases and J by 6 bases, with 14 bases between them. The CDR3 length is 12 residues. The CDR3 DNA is TGTGCCAGCCGAGGCGGCGGGACCGAGCAGTACTTC. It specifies CASRGGGTEQYF.

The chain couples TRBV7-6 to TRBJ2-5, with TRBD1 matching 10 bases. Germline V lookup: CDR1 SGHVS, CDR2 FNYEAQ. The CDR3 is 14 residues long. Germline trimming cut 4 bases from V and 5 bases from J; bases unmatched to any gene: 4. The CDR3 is CASSSGTGDETQYF. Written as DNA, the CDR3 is TGTGCCAGCAGCTCCGGGACAGGGGATGAGACCCAGTACTTC.